These 20 T cell receptor beta chains were sequenced from one sample in a study of blood T cell repertoires in COVID-19. The protocol was immunoSEQ multiplex PCR, while the TCRdb copy is restricted to in-frame clones and leaves out a portion. The sample shows around 200,000 clones, less than 90% of them seen only once. Sequencing was done on a sample of peripheral blood. All receptors derive from a woman aged 80 or older with active or convalescent COVID-19.

The J gene is TRBJ1-2, the V gene TRBV7-6, with TRBD1 matching 12 bases. Germline values: CDR1 SGHVS, CDR2 FNYEAQ. This CDR3 region has 17 residues. V lost 1 base and J lost 5; bases outside the gene matches: 8. The CDR3: CASSLDGTGGAGYGYTF. CDR3 DNA sequence: TGTGCCAGCAGCTTAGATGGGACAGGGGGCGCGGGGTATGGCTACACCTTC. Using reference TRBV7-6 and TRBJ1-2 for the parts outside the CDR3, the full variable domain is GAGVSQSPRYKVTKRGQDVALRCDPISGHVSLYWYRQALGQGPEFLTYFNYEAQQDKSGLPNDRFSAERPEGSISTLTIQRTEQRDSAMYRCASSLDGTGGAGYGYTFGSGTRLTVV.

The chain has TRBV9 and TRBJ2-2; 8 bases match TRBD1. Unmatched junction bases numbered 3, after V lost 0 bases and J lost 5 bases. Germline-derived CDR1 and CDR2 are SGDLS and YYNGEE. CDR3 length: 15 amino acids. This chain's CDR3 is CASSVGRTGTGELFF. The CDR3 coding sequence is TGTGCCAGCAGCGTAGGTCGGACAGGGACCGGGGAGCTGTTTTTT.

The chain joins TRBV3-1 (or the pseudogene TRBV3-2) to TRBJ1-1; D is uncertain. The CDR3 contains 15 residues. Between the trimmed V and J ends, which lost 1 base and 2 bases, there was a span of 11 bases. Germline V gives CDR1 LGHDT, CDR2 YNNKEL (reference sequence). The CDR3 bases are TGTGCCAGCAGCCAAGGGTTAGGAGGCAACACTGAAGCTTTCTTT. Protein product: CASSQGLGGNTEAFF.

This clone has a single count. The chain is built from TRBV14 and TRBJ1-1; no clear D gene. The V and J ends lost 3 bases and 7 bases respectively, with 12 bases between them. In germline, CDR1 is SGHDN, CDR2 FVKESK. This CDR3 has 13 residues. The CDR3 DNA follows: TGTGCCAGCAGCCATGACGTGAGGAGTGAAGCTTTCTTT. As protein: CASSHDVRSEAFF.

This chain joins TRBV5-1 and TRBJ1-3; unclear D gene. The CDR3 loop spans 14 amino acids. Germline lookup yields CDR1 SGHRS and CDR2 YFSETQ. The V end was cut by 0 bases, the J end by 7 bases, with 11 bases between. The CDR3 bases are TGCGCCAGCAGCTTGGACCCGGTTGATAACACCATATATTTT. This encodes CASSLDPVDNTIYF.

This rearrangement joins TRBV7-3 to TRBJ2-1; the match to TRBD2 covers 13 bases. CDR1 is SGHTA and CDR2 is FQGTGA in the germline V gene. CDR3 length: 21 amino acids. After removal of 1 base from V and 0 bases from J, the junction contained 12 bases not matched to a gene. In DNA, the CDR3 is TGTGCCAGCAGCTTAAAGCCCCGACTAGCGGGGGGCTCAGTCTCCTACAATGAGCAGTTCTTC. Amino acid sequence: CASSLKPRLAGGSVSYNEQFF.

The chain carries TRBV6-5 and TRBJ1-4, with D possibly matching TRBD1 (5 bases). Looked up from germline, CDR1 is MNHEY and CDR2 is SVGAGI. CDR3 length equals 15 residues. V gave up 3 bases and J gave up 7 bases, with 15 bases separating them. CDR3 DNA: TGTGCCAGCAGTTATGGGGGGATTAGAACTGAAAAACTGTTTTTT. This translates into CASSYGGIRTEKLFF.

The chain uses TRBV28 and TRBJ2-5; 9 bases map to TRBD2. The CDR3 contains 16 residues. The V gene's germline CDR1 is MDHEN and CDR2 SYDVKM. V lost 5 bases to trimming and J lost 1 base; unmatched junction nucleotides: 8. The CDR3 reads CASSDRLAEPQETQYF. Here the CDR3 DNA reads TGTGCCAGCAGTGATAGACTAGCGGAGCCCCAAGAGACCCAGTACTTC. Together with reference TRBV28 and TRBJ2-5, the CDR3 gives the full variable domain: DVKVTQSSRYLVKRTGEKVFLECVQDMDHENMFWYRQDPGLGLRLIYFSYDVKMKEKGDIPEGYSVSREKKERFSLILESASTNQTSMYLCASSDRLAEPQETQYFGPGTRLLVL.

This rearrangement joins TRBV28 to TRBJ1-1; D gene unclear. This CDR3 contains 12 residues. CDR1 is MDHEN and CDR2 is SYDVKM in the germline V gene. V was shortened by 5 bases and J by 6 bases, with 10 bases between the two germline ends. In DNA, the CDR3 is TGTGCCAGCAGTCCCCCCTACGCTGAAGCTTTCTTT. Translating gives CASSPPYAEAFF.

The V and J genes are TRBV5-1 and TRBJ2-1, with TRBD1 matching 10 bases. The V segment lost 5 bases and the J segment 8 bases; nucleotides outside the gene matches: 7. CDR1 SGHRS and CDR2 YFSETQ come from the germline V gene. The CDR3 has 14 residues. CDR3 sequence: CASRVTGGIDEQFF. The CDR3 DNA reads TGCGCCAGCAGGGTGACAGGGGGCATCGATGAGCAGTTCTTC.

The rearrangement links TRBV29-1 to TRBJ1-1; D is undetermined. Germline V gives CDR1 SQVTM, CDR2 ANQGSEA. V lost 7 bases and J 1 base, leaving 10 bases between the germline ends. CDR3 length equals 12 residues. The CDR3 sequence: CSALDSNTEAFF. The CDR3 DNA reads TGCAGCGCCCTCGACTCGAACACTGAAGCTTTCTTT.

The chain links TRBV12-5 to TRBJ2-3; no clear D gene. CDR1 and CDR2 from the germline V gene are LGHNT and FRNRAP. CDR3 size: 19 residues. The V and J ends lost 7 bases and 1 base respectively, with 27 bases between them. CDR3 amino acids: CASDFSWAVAWLGTDTQYF. Here the CDR3 DNA reads TGTGCTAGTGACTTTTCATGGGCAGTCGCATGGCTTGGCACAGATACGCAGTATTTT.

There are a few counts of this clone. The chain employs TRBV19 and TRBJ1-5; 8 bases match TRBD1. Unmatched junction bases numbered 5, after V lost 2 bases and J lost 2 bases. Germline lookup yields CDR1 LNHDA and CDR2 SQIVND (reference sequence). CDR3 size: 16 residues. CDR3 DNA: TGTGCCAGTAGTATAATGACAGGGGATGGCAATCAGCCCCAGCATTTT. This translates into CASSIMTGDGNQPQHF.

As for this clone: Other nucleotide sequences in the sample specify the same CDR3. The V gene is TRBV5-4, the J gene TRBJ2-6; D is unclear. The CDR3 length is 16 residues. Germline V gene lookup returns CDR1 SGHNT and CDR2 YYREEE (reference sequence). Between the trimmed V and J ends, which lost 0 bases and 0 bases, there was a span of 7 bases. CDR3 nucleotides: TGTGCCAGCAGCTTGGCGGAGCACTCTGGGGCCAACGTCCTGACTTTC. It encodes CASSLAEHSGANVLTF. Supplemented by reference TRBV5-4 and TRBJ2-6, the full variable domain reads ETGVTQSPTHLIKTRGQQVTLRCSSQSGHNTVSWYQQALGQGPQFIFQYYREEENGRGNFPPRFSGLQFPNYSSELNVNALELDDSALYLCASSLAEHSGANVLTFGAGSRLTVL.

The chain has TRBV18 and TRBJ1-2; 10 bases are shared with TRBD1. CDR1 is KGHSH and CDR2 is LQKENI in the germline V gene. The CDR3 length is 18 residues. Germline trimming cut 3 bases from V and 0 bases from J; bases unmatched to any gene: 10. The CDR3 nucleotides read TGTGCCAGCTCACCTATCCGGGACAGGGGACAACCTAACTATGGCTACACCTTC. Translating gives CASSPIRDRGQPNYGYTF.

This clone has a single count. The rearrangement joins TRBV28 to TRBJ1-4; no reliable D call. Germline V lookup: CDR1 MDHEN, CDR2 SYDVKM. V dropped 5 bases and J dropped 3 bases, with 13 bases sitting between them. The CDR3 length is 15 residues. DNA of the CDR3: TGTGCCAGCAGTCCCGTGGGAGACTCTAATGAAAAACTGTTTTTT. This gives the protein CASSPVGDSNEKLFF.

This chain connects TRBV11-2 to TRBJ2-7; D is unresolved. This CDR3 region has 12 residues. Looked up from germline, CDR1 is SGHAT and CDR2 is FQNNGV. Trimming cost V 4 bases and J 0 bases, with 4 bases left between them. In DNA form, the CDR3 reads TGTGCCAGCAGCTCCTTCTCCTACGAGCAGTACTTC. Translation gives CASSSFSYEQYF.

V gene TRBV10-3 combines with J gene TRBJ2-7, with D perhaps matching TRBD1 (6 bases). V was clipped by 11 bases and J by 4 bases, with 15 bases between them. Germline CDR1 ENHRY, CDR2 SYGVKD. CDR3 length equals 12 residues. The DNA for the CDR3 is TGTGCCTCCGCAGGGGTGGGGTACGAGCAGTACTTC. This codes for CASAGVGYEQYF.

Only one count was recorded for this clone. The chain has TRBV29-1 and TRBJ2-2; D ambiguous. CDR1 is SQVTM and CDR2 is ANQGSEA in the germline V gene. Between the trimmed V and J ends, which lost 5 bases and 6 bases, there was a span of 7 bases. The CDR3 is made up of 11 amino acids. The DNA for the CDR3 is TGCAGCGTTTCAGTATCCGGGGAGCTGTTTTTT. Translated, it gives CSVSVSGELFF.

This clone was recorded a few times. The chain recombines TRBV7-3 with TRBJ1-1; D remains unclear. Germline V CDR1 and CDR2: SGHTA, FQGTGA. The V end was cut by 0 bases, the J end by 5 bases, with 7 bases between. The CDR3 has 13 amino acids. The CDR3 region has the DNA TGTGCCAGCAGCTTAACCTTCGGGACTGAAGCTTTCTTT. Translated, it gives CASSLTFGTEAFF.